A selection of T cell receptor beta chains follows, all from one sample in a study of coeliac disease. The assay was immunoSEQ multiplex PCR, and TCRdb's table has in-frame clones only and misses some. The table lists 6,000 to 8,500 clones, around 62% of them singletons, with roughly 4% in the top ten. Sequencing was done on a sample of lamina propria lymphocytes from the gut. These receptors originate from a woman between 18 and 30 years old with active celiac disease. Both conserved end residues are part of each CDR3. A D gene is named only where the DNA matches it firmly. A clone size is listed for some rows: how often the clone was seen (once, few, many), or a class if it is expanded.

size,V,D,J,DNA,CDR3
NA,TRBV6-6,NA,TRBJ1-2,TGTGCCAGCACCGGAGGGAGCCCAACCGGCTACACCTTC,CASTGGSPTGYTF
NA,TRBV7-9,NA,TRBJ2-3,TGTGCCAGCAGCCCAATCACAGATACGCAGTATTTT,CASSPITDTQYF
NA,TRBV19,NA,TRBJ2-3,TGTGCCAGTAGTATAGCCCCCTCCGGCAGGGTGGTTTCTAGCACAGATACGCAGTATTTT,CASSIAPSGRVVSSTDTQYF
NA,TRBV4-2,TRBD2,TRBJ2-5,TGTGCCAGCAGCCCCAAGGGCGGGAGCAATCGCGGAGAGACCCAGTACTTC,CASSPKGGSNRGETQYF
NA,TRBV30,NA,TRBJ1-5,TGTGCCTGGAGCCCACAGAATCAGCCCCAGCATTTT,CAWSPQNQPQHF
medium-sized,TRBV5-1,TRBD1,TRBJ1-1,TGCGCCAGCAGGGACGGACAGGGGAGTCTGGAAGCTTTCTTT,CASRDGQGSLEAFF
NA,TRBV5-6,NA,TRBJ2-1,TGTGCCAGCAGCTTGGCAGAGGACTCACTCAATGAGCAGTTCTTC,CASSLAEDSLNEQFF
NA,TRBV18,NA,TRBJ1-1,TGTGCCAGCTCTTTATCTGCGGGGGGGTCCACTGAAGCTTTCTTT,CASSLSAGGSTEAFF
NA,TRBV5-8,NA,TRBJ1-1,TGTGCCAGCCTACCGCCCCCAACAGGGCCTACTGAAGCTTTCTTT,CASLPPPTGPTEAFF
NA,TRBV18,TRBD1,TRBJ2-1,TGTGCCAGCTCACCGAGGGACAGGGGATACAATGAGCAGTTCTTC,CASSPRDRGYNEQFF
NA,TRBV10-1,NA,TRBJ2-3,TGCGCCAGCAGTGAGTCCCCAGGGGTGCGAGATACGCAGTATTTT,CASSESPGVRDTQYF
NA,TRBV6-5,NA,TRBJ1-6,TGTGCCAGCAGTTCCCCAGGGAGGGGTTCACCCCTCCACTTT,CASSSPGRGSPLHF
NA,TRBV19,NA,TRBJ1-4,TGTGCCAGTAGTATGGGAGGTGAAAAACTGTTTTTT,CASSMGGEKLFF
NA,TRBV19,NA,TRBJ2-2,TGTGCCAGTAGTATTAGATCCGGGGAGCTGTTTTTT,CASSIRSGELFF
NA,TRBV7-9,NA,TRBJ2-7,TGTGCCAGCAGCTTAAACATAGGGTTGACGGGAATTTCCCACGAGCAGTACTTC,CASSLNIGLTGISHEQYF
few,TRBV5-4,TRBD2,TRBJ2-2,TGTGCCAGCAGCTCGGGACTAGCGGGAGACTATCACACCGGGGAGCTGTTTTTT,CASSSGLAGDYHTGELFF
NA,TRBV7-8,NA,TRBJ2-7,TGTGCCAGCAGCCCCATAAATCTCGAGGGCGAGCAGTACTTC,CASSPINLEGEQYF
once,TRBV5-4,NA,TRBJ1-2,TGTGCCAGCAGCAGAGGACAGTCGCCTGAGTATGGCTACACCTTC,CASSRGQSPEYGYTF
NA,TRBV5-4,NA,TRBJ1-2,TGTGCCAGCAGCTTGGCCAGGGCCAACTATGGCTACACCTTC,CASSLARANYGYTF
NA,TRBV15,TRBD2,TRBJ2-5,TGTGCCACCAGCATTCGACTAGCCGAGGGTCAAGAGACCCAGTACTTC,CATSIRLAEGQETQYF
few,TRBV28,NA,TRBJ2-7,TGTGCCAGCACCCGACTAGACGGGCCTTACGAGCAGTACTTC,CASTRLDGPYEQYF
NA,TRBV5-6,NA,TRBJ2-3,TGTGCCAGCAGCTCTACAGAGTTAGATACGCAGTATTTT,CASSSTELDTQYF
once,TRBV11-2,NA,TRBJ2-5,TGTGCCAGCAGCCTCGGACAGTACCCCTCAGCCCAGTACTTC,CASSLGQYPSAQYF
NA,TRBV5-6,NA,TRBJ1-2,TGTGCCAGCAGCTTGGCTGGACTGGGAAACTATGGCTACACCTTC,CASSLAGLGNYGYTF
few,TRBV5-1,TRBD1,TRBJ1-2,TGCGCCAGCAGCACCGAGGGGGACAGTCAGCTCTATGGCTACACCTTC,CASSTEGDSQLYGYTF
once,TRBV28,NA,TRBJ2-4,TGTGCCAGCGCGGGACAGACACTAGCCAAAAACATTCAGTACTTC,CASAGQTLAKNIQYF
NA,TRBV19,NA,TRBJ1-5,TGTGCCAGTAGCGCCCTCAGGGACTCCGTCAATCAGCCCCAGCATTTT,CASSALRDSVNQPQHF
NA,TRBV10-2,TRBD2,TRBJ2-1,TGCGCCAGCAGCGAAAATGCTCGGACTAGCGGGATGGATAATGAGCAGTTCTTC,CASSENARTSGMDNEQFF
NA,TRBV12-5,NA,TRBJ1-2,TGTGCTAGTGGTCCCTGGAGGGCGCGATACTACCCCCTTAACTATGGCTACACCTTC,CASGPWRARYYPLNYGYTF
NA,TRBV6-6,TRBD2,TRBJ2-3,TGTGCCAGCAGTTACCCGGGGGGGGCCACCACAGATACGCAGTATTTT,CASSYPGGATTDTQYF
once,TRBV19,TRBD2,TRBJ2-3,TGTGCCAGTAGTATTGGACTAGCGGGGGCGACAGATACGCAGTATTTT,CASSIGLAGATDTQYF
NA,TRBV4-2,TRBD2,TRBJ2-1,TGTGCCAGCAGCCAGATTAGCGGGGGAGGCAATGAGCAGTTCTTC,CASSQISGGGNEQFF
NA,TRBV14,TRBD1,TRBJ1-1,TGTGCCAGCGGGGACAGGGGGACTGAAGCTTTCTTT,CASGDRGTEAFF
NA,TRBV27,NA,TRBJ2-7,TGTGCCAGCAGTTGGTCCGGACAGGGGACTAGGGAGCAGTACTTC,CASSWSGQGTREQYF
NA,TRBV5-1,NA,TRBJ1-2,TGCGCCAGCAGCTTGGCCGGGGGGGGGCATGGCTATGGCTACACCTTC,CASSLAGGGHGYGYTF
NA,TRBV6-5,TRBD2,TRBJ2-1,TGTGCCACCCAAACTAGCGGGGGCACCAATGAGCAGTTCTTC,CATQTSGGTNEQFF
once,TRBV28,TRBD1,TRBJ2-2,TGTGCCAGCCTGGGACAGGGGGAAACCGGGGAGCTGTTTTTT,CASLGQGETGELFF
NA,TRBV11-2,NA,TRBJ2-3,TGTGCCAGCAGCCGACTGCCGGGGGGCGGCCCAGATACGCAGTATTTT,CASSRLPGGGPDTQYF
NA,TRBV7-3,TRBD2,TRBJ2-3,TGTGCCAGCAGCTTAGCGGGAGCCACAGATACGCAGTATTTT,CASSLAGATDTQYF
NA,TRBV5-6,NA,TRBJ1-3,TGTGCCAGCAGCTTCATCCCCTCTGGAAACACCATATATTTT,CASSFIPSGNTIYF
NA,TRBV5-6,NA,TRBJ2-1,TGTGCCAGCAGCTTGTACCGCGGGTCCTACAATGAGCAGTTCTTC,CASSLYRGSYNEQFF
NA,TRBV10-2,TRBD2,TRBJ2-3,TGCGCCAGCACACCCGGAAGCGGGGGAACAGATACGCAGTATTTT,CASTPGSGGTDTQYF
NA,TRBV28,TRBD2,TRBJ2-7,TGTGCCAGCAGTATCAGACTAGCGGGAAGAGGCGAGCAGTACTTC,CASSIRLAGRGEQYF
few,TRBV7-3,TRBD2,TRBJ2-7,TGTGCCAGCAGCCCTGGGGTAGCGGGAACCTACGAGCAGTACTTC,CASSPGVAGTYEQYF
NA,TRBV28,NA,TRBJ1-5,TGTGCCAGCACCCGCGGTCGGATGAATCAGCCCCAGCATTTT,CASTRGRMNQPQHF
NA,TRBV5-4,TRBD2,TRBJ2-1,TGTGCCAGCAGCTTGGTGGGACTAGCGGACAATGAGCAGTTCTTC,CASSLVGLADNEQFF
NA,TRBV4-1,NA,TRBJ2-4,TGCGCCAGCAGCCTAGGACCCTCGGAGGACATTCAGTACTTC,CASSLGPSEDIQYF
NA,TRBV4-2,NA,TRBJ2-1,TGTGCCAGCAGCCTTCGGGGAGCGGAGGGAGGTAATGAGCAGTTCTTC,CASSLRGAEGGNEQFF
few,TRBV29-1,TRBD1,TRBJ2-7,TGCAGCGTGATACCCGGGACAGGGATCAACGAGCAGTACTTC,CSVIPGTGINEQYF
NA,TRBV9,NA,TRBJ1-1,TGTGCCAGCAATCGCAGGGCGAACACTGAAGCTTTCTTT,CASNRRANTEAFF
NA,TRBV5-4,TRBD1,TRBJ2-7,TGTGCCAGCAGCTTGAATACAGGGGGTGGTCTCGAGCAGTACTTC,CASSLNTGGGLEQYF
medium-sized,TRBV5-1,TRBD2,TRBJ2-7,TGCGCCAGCAGGGGAGCGGGGTTTGCCTACGAGCAGTACTTC,CASRGAGFAYEQYF
NA,TRBV5-8,NA,TRBJ2-2,TGTGCCAGCAGCTTGAGGACAGTCAACACCGGGGAGCTGTTTTTT,CASSLRTVNTGELFF
few,TRBV5-1,TRBD1,TRBJ2-7,TGCGCCAGCAGCTCACGGACAGGGAGCTTTTCCTACGAGCAGTACTTC,CASSSRTGSFSYEQYF
NA,TRBV6-6,NA,TRBJ1-3,TGTGCCAGCAGTCTTCCGTGGGACTCCTCTGGAAACACCATATATTTT,CASSLPWDSSGNTIYF